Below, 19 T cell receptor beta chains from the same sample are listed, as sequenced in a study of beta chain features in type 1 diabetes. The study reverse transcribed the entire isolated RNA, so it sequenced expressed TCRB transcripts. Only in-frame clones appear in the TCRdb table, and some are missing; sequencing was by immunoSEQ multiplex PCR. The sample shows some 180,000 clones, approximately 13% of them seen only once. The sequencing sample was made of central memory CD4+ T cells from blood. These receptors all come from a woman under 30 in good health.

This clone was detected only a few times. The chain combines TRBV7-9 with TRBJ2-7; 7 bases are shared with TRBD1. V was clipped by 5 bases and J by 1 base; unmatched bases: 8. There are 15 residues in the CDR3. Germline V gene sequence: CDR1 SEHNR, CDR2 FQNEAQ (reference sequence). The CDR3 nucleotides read TGTGCCAGCAGCCCACAGGGACAGTTGTCCTACGAGCAGTACTTC. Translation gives CASSPQGQLSYEQYF.

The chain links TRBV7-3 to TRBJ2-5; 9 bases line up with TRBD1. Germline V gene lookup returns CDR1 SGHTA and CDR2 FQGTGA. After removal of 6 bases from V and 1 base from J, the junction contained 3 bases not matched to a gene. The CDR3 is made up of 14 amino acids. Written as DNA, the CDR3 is TGTGCCAGCAGTACAGGGGGCTCCCAAGAGACCCAGTACTTC. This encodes CASSTGGSQETQYF.

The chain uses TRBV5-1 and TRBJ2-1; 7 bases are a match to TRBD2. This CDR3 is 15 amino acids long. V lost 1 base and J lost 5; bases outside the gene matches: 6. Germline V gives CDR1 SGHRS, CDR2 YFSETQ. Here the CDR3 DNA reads TGCGCCAGCAGCTTGTATGCGGGAGCCAACAATGAGCAGTTCTTC. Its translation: CASSLYAGANNEQFF.

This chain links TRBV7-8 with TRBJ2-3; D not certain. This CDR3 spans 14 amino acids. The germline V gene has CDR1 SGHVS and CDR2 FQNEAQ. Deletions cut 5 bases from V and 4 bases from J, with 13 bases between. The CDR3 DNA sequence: TGTGCCAGCAGCCGACGGAGTTTCCCAGATACGCAGTATTTT. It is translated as CASSRRSFPDTQYF.

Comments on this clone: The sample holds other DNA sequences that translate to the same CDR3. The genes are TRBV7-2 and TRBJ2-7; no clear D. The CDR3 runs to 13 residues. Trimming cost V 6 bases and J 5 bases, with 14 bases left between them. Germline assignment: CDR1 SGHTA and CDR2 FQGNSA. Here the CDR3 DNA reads TGTGCCAGCAGTCTCTTGCTGGCCCACGAGCAGTACTTC. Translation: CASSLLLAHEQYF.

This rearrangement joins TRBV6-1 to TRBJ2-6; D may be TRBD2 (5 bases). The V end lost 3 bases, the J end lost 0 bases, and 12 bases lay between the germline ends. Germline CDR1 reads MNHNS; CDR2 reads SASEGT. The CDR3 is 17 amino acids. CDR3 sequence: CASSDPGKVSGANVLTF. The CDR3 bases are TGTGCCAGCAGTGATCCGGGGAAAGTCTCTGGGGCCAACGTCCTGACTTTC.

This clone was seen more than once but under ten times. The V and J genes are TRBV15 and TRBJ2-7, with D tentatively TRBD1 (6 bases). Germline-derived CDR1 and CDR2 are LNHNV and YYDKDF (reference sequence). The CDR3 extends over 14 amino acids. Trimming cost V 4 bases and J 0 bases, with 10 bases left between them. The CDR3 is CATSTGHFSYEQYF. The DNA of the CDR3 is TGTGCCACCAGCACGGGACACTTCTCCTACGAGCAGTACTTC.

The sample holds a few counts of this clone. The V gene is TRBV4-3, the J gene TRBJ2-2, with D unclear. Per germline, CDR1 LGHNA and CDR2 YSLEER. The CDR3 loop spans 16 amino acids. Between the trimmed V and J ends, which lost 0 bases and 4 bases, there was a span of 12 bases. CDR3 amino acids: CASSQEGTRGTGELFF. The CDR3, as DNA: TGCGCCAGCAGCCAAGAAGGCACCCGAGGCACCGGGGAGCTGTTTTTT.

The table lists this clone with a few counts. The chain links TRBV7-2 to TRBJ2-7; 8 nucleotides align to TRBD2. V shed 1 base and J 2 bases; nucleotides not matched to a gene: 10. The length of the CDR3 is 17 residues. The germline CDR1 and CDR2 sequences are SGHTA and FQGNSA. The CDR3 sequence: CASSLGPRASGPYEQYF. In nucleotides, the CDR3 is TGTGCCAGCAGCTTAGGACCTCGGGCTAGCGGGCCCTACGAGCAGTACTTC.

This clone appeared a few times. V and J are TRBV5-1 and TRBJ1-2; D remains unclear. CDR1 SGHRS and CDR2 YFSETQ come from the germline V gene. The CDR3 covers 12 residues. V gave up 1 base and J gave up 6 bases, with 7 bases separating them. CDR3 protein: CASSLTRDGYTF. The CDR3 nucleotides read TGCGCCAGCAGCTTGACGCGGGATGGCTACACCTTC.

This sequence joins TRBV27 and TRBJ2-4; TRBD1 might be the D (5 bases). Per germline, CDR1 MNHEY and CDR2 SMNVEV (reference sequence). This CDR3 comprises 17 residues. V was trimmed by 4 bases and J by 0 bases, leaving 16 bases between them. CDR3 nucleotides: TGTGCCAGCAGTTCAGGACATTCCCCCACAGCCAAAAACATTCAGTACTTC. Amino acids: CASSSGHSPTAKNIQYF.

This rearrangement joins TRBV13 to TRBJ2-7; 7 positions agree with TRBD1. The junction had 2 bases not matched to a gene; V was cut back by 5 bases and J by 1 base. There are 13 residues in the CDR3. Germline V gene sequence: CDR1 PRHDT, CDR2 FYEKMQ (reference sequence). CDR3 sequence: CASSKGQSYEQYF. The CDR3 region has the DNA TGTGCCAGCAGCAAGGGACAGTCCTACGAGCAGTACTTC.

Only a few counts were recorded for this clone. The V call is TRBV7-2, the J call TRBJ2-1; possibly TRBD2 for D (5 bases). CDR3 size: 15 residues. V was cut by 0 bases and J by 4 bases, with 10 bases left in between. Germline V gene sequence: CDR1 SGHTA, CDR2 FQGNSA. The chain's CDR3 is CASSLARTGYNEQFF. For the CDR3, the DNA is TGTGCCAGCAGCTTAGCCCGGACGGGATACAATGAGCAGTTCTTC. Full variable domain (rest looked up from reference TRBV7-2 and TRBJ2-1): GAGVSQSPSNKVTEKGKDVELRCDPISGHTALYWYRQSLGQGLEFLIYFQGNSAPDKSGLPSDRFSAERTGGSVSTLTIQRTQQEDSAVYLCASSLARTGYNEQFFGPGTRLTVL.

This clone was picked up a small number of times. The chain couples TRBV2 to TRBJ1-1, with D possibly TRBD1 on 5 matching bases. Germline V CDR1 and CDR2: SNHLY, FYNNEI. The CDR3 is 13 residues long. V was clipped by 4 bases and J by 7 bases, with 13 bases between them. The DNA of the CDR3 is TGTGCCAGCAGTGCGGGGGTATACAATGAAGCTTTCTTT. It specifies CASSAGVYNEAFF.

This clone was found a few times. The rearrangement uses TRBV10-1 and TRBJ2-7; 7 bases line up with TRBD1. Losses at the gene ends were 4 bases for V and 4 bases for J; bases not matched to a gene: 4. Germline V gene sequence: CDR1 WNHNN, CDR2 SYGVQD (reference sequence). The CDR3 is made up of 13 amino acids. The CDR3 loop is CASSGDRFYEQYF. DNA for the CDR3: TGCGCCAGCAGTGGGGACAGATTTTACGAGCAGTACTTC.

The chain's CDR3 is CASSSRVVGEQYF. CDR3 sequence (DNA): TGTGCCAGCAGTTCCAGGGTAGTCGGCGAGCAGTACTTC. The chain links TRBV2 to TRBJ2-7; TRBD1 is a possible D gene (5 bases). CDR1 is SNHLY, CDR2 FYNNEI, per germline. CDR3 size: 13 residues. The V end was cut by 5 bases, the J end by 6 bases, with 14 bases between.

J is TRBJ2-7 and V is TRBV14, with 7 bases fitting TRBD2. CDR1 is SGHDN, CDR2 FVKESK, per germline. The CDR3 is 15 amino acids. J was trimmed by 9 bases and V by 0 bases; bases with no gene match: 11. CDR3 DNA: TGTGCCAGCAGCCAAGATCGATATTTGGGAGGGGTGCAGTACTTC. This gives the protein CASSQDRYLGGVQYF.

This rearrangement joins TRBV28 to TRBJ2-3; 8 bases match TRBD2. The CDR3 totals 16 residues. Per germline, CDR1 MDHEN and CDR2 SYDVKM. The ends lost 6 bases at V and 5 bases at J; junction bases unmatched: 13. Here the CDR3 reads CASRSDGRASGDTQYF. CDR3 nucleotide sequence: TGTGCCAGCAGGTCGGACGGGAGGGCCTCGGGAGATACGCAGTATTTT. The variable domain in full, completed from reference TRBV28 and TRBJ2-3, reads DVKVTQSSRYLVKRTGEKVFLECVQDMDHENMFWYRQDPGLGLRLIYFSYDVKMKEKGDIPEGYSVSREKKERFSLILESASTNQTSMYLCASRSDGRASGDTQYFGPGTRLTVL.

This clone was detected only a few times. In DNA, the CDR3 is TGCAGCGTCCGCTGGGTGGGAGCAAAAGAGACCCAGTACTTC. Translating gives CSVRWVGAKETQYF. The rearrangement links TRBV29-1 to TRBJ2-5, with TRBD2 as a possible D gene (5 bases). Germline lookup yields CDR1 SQVTM and CDR2 ANQGSEA. V lost 6 bases, J lost 3 bases, and 17 bases lay in between. This CDR3 comprises 14 residues. Full variable domain (remainder filled in from reference TRBV29-1 and TRBJ2-5): SAVISQKPSRDICQRGTSLTIQCQVDSQVTMMFWYRQQPGQSLTLIATANQGSEATYESGFVIDKFPISRPNLTFSTLTVSNMSPEDSSIYLCSVRWVGAKETQYFGPGTRLLVL.